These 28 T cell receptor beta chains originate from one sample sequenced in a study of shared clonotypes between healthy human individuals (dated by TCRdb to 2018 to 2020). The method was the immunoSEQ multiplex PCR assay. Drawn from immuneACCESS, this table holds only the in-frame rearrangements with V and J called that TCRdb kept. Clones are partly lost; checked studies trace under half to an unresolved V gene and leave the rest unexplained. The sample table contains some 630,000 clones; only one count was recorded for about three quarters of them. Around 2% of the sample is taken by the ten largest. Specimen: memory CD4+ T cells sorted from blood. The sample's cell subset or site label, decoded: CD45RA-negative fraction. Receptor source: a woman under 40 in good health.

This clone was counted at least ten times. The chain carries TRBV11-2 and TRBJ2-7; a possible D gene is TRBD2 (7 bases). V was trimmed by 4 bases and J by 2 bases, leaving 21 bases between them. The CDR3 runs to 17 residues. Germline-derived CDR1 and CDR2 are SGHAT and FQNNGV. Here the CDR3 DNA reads TGTGCCAGCAGCTCTTTGGGGAGGGGGTCCCTTCCCTACGAGCAGTACTTC. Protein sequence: CASSSLGRGSLPYEQYF.

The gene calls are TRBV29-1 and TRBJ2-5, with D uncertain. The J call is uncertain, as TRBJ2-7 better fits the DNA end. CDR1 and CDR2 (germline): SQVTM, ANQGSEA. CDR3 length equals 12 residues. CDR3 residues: CSVAGDFYEQYF. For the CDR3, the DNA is TGCAGCGTTGCCGGAGATTTCTACGAGCAGTACTTC.

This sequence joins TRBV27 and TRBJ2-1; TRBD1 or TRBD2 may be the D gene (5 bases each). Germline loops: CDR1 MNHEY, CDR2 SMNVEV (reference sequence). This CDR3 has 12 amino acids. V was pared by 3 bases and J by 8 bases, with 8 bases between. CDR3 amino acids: CASSFLGDEQFF. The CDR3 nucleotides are TGTGCCAGCAGTTTTTTGGGGGATGAGCAGTTCTTC.

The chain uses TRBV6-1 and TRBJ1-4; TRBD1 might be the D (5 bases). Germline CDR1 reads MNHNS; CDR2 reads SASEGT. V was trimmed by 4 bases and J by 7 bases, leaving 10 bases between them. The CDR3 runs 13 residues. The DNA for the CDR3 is TGTGCCAGCAGTGTGGGGGTTGGTGAAAAACTGTTTTTT. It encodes CASSVGVGEKLFF.

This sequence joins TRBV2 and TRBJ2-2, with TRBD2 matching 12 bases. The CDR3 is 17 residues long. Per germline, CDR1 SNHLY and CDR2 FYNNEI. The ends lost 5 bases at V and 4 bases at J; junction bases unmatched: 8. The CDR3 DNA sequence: TGTGCCAGCAGTTGGGCTAGCGGGAGGGCCAGCACCGGGGAGCTGTTTTTT. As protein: CASSWASGRASTGELFF.

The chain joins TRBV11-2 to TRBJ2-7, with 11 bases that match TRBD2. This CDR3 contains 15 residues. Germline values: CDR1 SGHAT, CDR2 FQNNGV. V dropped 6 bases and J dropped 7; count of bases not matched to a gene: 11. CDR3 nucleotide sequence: TGTGCCAGCAGACACCCGGGACTAGCGGTACGGGAGCAGTACTTC. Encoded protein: CASRHPGLAVREQYF.

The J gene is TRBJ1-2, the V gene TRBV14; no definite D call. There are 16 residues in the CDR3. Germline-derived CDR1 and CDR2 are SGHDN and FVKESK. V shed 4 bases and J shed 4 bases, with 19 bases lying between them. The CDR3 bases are TGTGCCAGCAGCCCCCTGCAAGGGCGAAGGGTCTATGGCTACACCTTC. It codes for CASSPLQGRRVYGYTF. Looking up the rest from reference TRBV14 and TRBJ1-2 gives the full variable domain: EAGVTQFPSHSVIEKGQTVTLRCDPISGHDNLYWYRRVMGKEIKFLLHFVKESKQDESGMPNNRFLAERTGGTYSTLKVQPAELEDSGVYFCASSPLQGRRVYGYTFGSGTRLTVV.

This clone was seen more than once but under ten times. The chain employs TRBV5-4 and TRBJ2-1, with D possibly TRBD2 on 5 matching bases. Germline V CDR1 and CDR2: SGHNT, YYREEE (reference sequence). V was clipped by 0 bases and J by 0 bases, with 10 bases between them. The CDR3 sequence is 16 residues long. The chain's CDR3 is CASSLAGLSSYNEQFF. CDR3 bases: TGTGCCAGCAGCTTGGCTGGACTCAGCTCCTACAATGAGCAGTTCTTC. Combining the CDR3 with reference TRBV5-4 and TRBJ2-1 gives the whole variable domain ETGVTQSPTHLIKTRGQQVTLRCSSQSGHNTVSWYQQALGQGPQFIFQYYREEENGRGNFPPRFSGLQFPNYSSELNVNALELDDSALYLCASSLAGLSSYNEQFFGPGTRLTVL.

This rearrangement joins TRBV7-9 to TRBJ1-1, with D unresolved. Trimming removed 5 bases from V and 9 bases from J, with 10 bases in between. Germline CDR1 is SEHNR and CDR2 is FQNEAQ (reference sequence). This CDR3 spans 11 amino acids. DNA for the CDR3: TGTGCCAGCAGCGAAGGACGTAAAGCTTTCTTT. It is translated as CASSEGRKAFF.

CDR3 DNA: TGTGCCAGCTCACCCGGACTAGTTAGTTTGTACGAGCAGTACTTC. It encodes CASSPGLVSLYEQYF. This chain uses TRBV18 with TRBJ2-7; 7 positions match TRBD2. This CDR3 has 15 amino acids. With V trimmed by 3 bases and J by 4 bases, 9 bases remained unmatched. In germline, CDR1 is KGHSH, CDR2 LQKENI. Variable domain in full (rest from reference TRBV18 and TRBJ2-7): NAGVMQNPRHLVRRRGQEARLRCSPMKGHSHVYWYRQLPEEGLKFMVYLQKENIIDESGMPKERFSAEFPKEGPSILRIQQVVRGDSAAYFCASSPGLVSLYEQYFGPGTRLTVT.

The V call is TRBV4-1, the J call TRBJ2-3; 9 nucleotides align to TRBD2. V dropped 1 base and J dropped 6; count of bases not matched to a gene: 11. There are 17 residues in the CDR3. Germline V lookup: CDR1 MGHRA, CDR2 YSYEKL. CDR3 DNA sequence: TGCGCCAGCAGCCAAGTTGGGGGTAGCGGGAGTTTGGATACGCAGTATTTT. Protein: CASSQVGGSGSLDTQYF.

The CDR3 reads CASSLFLAGGFNEQFF. As DNA, the CDR3 is TGTGCCAGCAGCTTATTCCTAGCGGGAGGGTTCAATGAGCAGTTCTTC. The chain links TRBV7-2 to TRBJ2-1, with TRBD2 matching over 12 bases. The CDR3 is made up of 16 amino acids. The germline CDR1 and CDR2 sequences are SGHTA and FQGNSA. J was trimmed by 6 bases and V by 2 bases; bases with no gene match: 5.

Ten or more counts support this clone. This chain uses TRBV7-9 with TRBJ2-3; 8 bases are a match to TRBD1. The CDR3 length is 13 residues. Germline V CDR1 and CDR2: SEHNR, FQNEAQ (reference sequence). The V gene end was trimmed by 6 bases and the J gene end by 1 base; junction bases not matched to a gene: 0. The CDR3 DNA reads TGTGCCAGCAGACAGGGGGGCACAGATACGCAGTATTTT. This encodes CASRQGGTDTQYF.

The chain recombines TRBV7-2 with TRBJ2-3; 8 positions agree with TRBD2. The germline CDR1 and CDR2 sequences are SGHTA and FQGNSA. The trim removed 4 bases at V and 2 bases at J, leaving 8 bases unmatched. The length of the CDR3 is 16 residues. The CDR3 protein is CASSSRLAGVTDTQYF. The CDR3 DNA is TGTGCCAGCAGCTCACGCCTAGCGGGCGTCACAGATACGCAGTATTTT.

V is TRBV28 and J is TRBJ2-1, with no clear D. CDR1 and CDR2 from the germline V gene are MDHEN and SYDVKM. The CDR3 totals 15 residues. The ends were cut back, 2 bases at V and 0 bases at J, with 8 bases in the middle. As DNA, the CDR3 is TGTGCCAGCAGTTTACTCAGAGGCTCCTACAATGAGCAGTTCTTC. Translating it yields CASSLLRGSYNEQFF.

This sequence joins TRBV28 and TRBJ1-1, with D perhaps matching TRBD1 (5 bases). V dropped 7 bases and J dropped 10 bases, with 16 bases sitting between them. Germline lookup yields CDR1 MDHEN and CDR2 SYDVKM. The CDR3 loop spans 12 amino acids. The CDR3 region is CASTSRSGSAFF. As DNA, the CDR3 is TGTGCCAGCACCTCAAGGTCAGGGTCAGCTTTCTTT.

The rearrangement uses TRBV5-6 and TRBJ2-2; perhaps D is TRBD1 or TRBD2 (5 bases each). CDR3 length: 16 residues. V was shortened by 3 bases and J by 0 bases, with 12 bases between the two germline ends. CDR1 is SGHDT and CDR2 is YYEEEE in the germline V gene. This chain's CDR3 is CASSYSGTPNTGELFF. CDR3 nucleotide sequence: TGTGCCAGCAGCTACTCCGGGACCCCGAACACCGGGGAGCTGTTTTTT.

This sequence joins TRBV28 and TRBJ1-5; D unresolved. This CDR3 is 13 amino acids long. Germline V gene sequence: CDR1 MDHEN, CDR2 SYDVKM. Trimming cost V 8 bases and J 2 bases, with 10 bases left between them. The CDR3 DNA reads TGTGCCAGCGAGATTGTGGGCAATCAGCCCCAGCATTTT. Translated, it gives CASEIVGNQPQHF.

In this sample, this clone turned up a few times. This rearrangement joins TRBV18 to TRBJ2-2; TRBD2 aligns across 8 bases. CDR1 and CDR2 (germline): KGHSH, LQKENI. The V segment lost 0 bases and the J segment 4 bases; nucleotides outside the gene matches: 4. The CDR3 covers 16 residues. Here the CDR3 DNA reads TGTGCCAGCTCACCACCGAGTGGGACTAGCACCGGGGAGCTGTTTTTT. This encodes CASSPPSGTSTGELFF. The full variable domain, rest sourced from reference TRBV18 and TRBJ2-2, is NAGVMQNPRHLVRRRGQEARLRCSPMKGHSHVYWYRQLPEEGLKFMVYLQKENIIDESGMPKERFSAEFPKEGPSILRIQQVVRGDSAAYFCASSPPSGTSTGELFFGEGSRLTVL.

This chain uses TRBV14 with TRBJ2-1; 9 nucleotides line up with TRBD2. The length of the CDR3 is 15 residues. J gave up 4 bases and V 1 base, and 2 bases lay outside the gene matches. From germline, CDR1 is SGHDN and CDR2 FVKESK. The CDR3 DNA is TGTGCCAGCAGCCAAGTAGCGGGAGCATACAATGAGCAGTTCTTC. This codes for CASSQVAGAYNEQFF.

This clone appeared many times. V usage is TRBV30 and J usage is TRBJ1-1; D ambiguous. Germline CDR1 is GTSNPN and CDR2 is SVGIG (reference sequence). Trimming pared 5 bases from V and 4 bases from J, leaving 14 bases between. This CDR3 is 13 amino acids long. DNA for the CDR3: TGTGCCTGGGACTGGACCTCGAGCACTGAAGCTTTCTTT. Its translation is CAWDWTSSTEAFF.

CDR3 loop: CASSVGQGVGNQPQHF. For the CDR3, the DNA is TGTGCCAGCAGTGTGGGTCAGGGGGTCGGCAATCAGCCCCAGCATTTT. This chain uses TRBV28 with TRBJ1-5, with TRBD1 matching 7 bases. CDR1 is MDHEN, CDR2 SYDVKM, per germline. Trimming cost V 5 bases and J 2 bases; bases outside gene matches: 9. This CDR3 comprises 16 residues.

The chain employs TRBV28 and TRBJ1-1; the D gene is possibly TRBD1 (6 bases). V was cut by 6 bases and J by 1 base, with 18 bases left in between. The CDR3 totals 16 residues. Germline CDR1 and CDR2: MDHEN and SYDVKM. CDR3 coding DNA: TGTGCCAGCAGCCCCGGGGAGGGGGAGGAGAACACTGAAGCTTTCTTT. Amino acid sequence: CASSPGEGEENTEAFF.

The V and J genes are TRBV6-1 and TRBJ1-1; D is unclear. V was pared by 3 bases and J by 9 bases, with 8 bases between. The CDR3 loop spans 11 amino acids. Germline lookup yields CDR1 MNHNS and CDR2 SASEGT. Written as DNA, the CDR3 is TGTGCCAGCAGTGACGAGTCTCAAGCTTTCTTT. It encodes CASSDESQAFF.

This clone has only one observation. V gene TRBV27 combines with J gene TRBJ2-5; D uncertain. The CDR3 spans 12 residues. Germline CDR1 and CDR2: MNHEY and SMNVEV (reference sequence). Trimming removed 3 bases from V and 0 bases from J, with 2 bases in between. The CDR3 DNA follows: TGTGCCAGCAGTTTCAACCAAGAGACCCAGTACTTC. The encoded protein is CASSFNQETQYF.

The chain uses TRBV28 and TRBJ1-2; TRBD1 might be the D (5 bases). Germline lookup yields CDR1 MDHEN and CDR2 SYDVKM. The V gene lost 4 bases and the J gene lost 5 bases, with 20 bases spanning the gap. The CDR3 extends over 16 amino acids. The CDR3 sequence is CASSSYLSQGEYGYTF. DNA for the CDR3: TGTGCCAGCAGTTCCTACCTTAGTCAGGGAGAGTATGGCTACACCTTC.

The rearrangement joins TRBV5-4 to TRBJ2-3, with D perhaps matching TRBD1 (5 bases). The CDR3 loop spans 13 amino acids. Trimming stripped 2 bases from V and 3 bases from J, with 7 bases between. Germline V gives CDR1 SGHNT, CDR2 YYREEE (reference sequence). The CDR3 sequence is CASSFGQTDTQYF. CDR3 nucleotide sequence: TGTGCCAGCAGCTTTGGACAAACAGATACGCAGTATTTT.

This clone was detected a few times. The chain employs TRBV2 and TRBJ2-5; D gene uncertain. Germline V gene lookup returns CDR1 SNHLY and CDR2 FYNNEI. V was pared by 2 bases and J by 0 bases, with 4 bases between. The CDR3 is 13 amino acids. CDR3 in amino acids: CASSEIYQETQYF. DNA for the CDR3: TGTGCCAGCAGTGAAATCTACCAAGAGACCCAGTACTTC.